Listed below are T cell receptor beta chains from one sample, sequenced in a study of blood T cell repertoires in COVID-19. Repertoires were generated with immunoSEQ multiplex PCR, while TCRdb's copy carries only in-frame clones and drops some. The sample records tens of thousands of clones, about 76% being singletons. Material for sequencing was peripheral blood. These receptors were obtained from a human donor in a cohort sampled during active COVID-19. CDR3s include the opening cysteine and the closing phenylalanine or tryptophan. The order of the fields is J gene, V gene, clone size, D gene, CDR3 DNA, CDR3 protein. D genes are given only for firm matches. Size tells how often a clone was seen (once, few, many) or the class of an expanded clone, and some rows leave it out.

TRBJ1-1 | TRBV19 | NA | NA | TGTGCCAGTAGCCTAAAGAAGAACACTGAAGCTTTCTTT | CASSLKKNTEAFF
TRBJ2-7 | TRBV5-1 | NA | TRBD1 | TGCGCCAGCAGCCGGACAGGGTCCGAGCAGTACTTC | CASSRTGSEQYF
TRBJ1-4 | TRBV5-4 | once | NA | TGTGCCAGCAGCTTAGATCTAGCAACTAATGAAAAACTGTTTTTT | CASSLDLATNEKLFF
TRBJ1-5 | TRBV2 | NA | TRBD1 | TGTGCCAGCAGTGGGGGACAGATAAATCAGCCCCAGCATTTT | CASSGGQINQPQHF
TRBJ2-7 | TRBV27 | few | TRBD1 | TGTGCCAGCCTCCCCAGGACAGGGCCCTACGAGCAGTACTTC | CASLPRTGPYEQYF
TRBJ1-2 | TRBV11-2 | NA | NA | TGTGCCAGCAGCTTAGGGACACCGCCGTTAAGGGGCTACACCTTC | CASSLGTPPLRGYTF
TRBJ1-2 | TRBV6-5 | NA | TRBD1 | TGTGCCAGCACCCCGACAGGGTCCAACTATGGCTACACCTTC | CASTPTGSNYGYTF
TRBJ2-3 | TRBV11-3 | NA | TRBD2 | TGTGCCAGCTCCCGGGGGGGCATAAACACAGATACGCAGTATTTT | CASSRGGINTDTQYF
TRBJ2-7 | TRBV20-1 | NA | NA | TGCAGTGCTAGCACTCTCTACGAGCAGTACTTC | CSASTLYEQYF
TRBJ2-1 | TRBV9 | NA | NA | TGTGCCAGCAGCCCCCTGACTAGCTCCTACAATGAGCAGTTCTTC | CASSPLTSSYNEQFF
TRBJ2-3 | TRBV2 | NA | TRBD2 | TGTGCCAGCAGTGCCGGGACTAGCGGGATCACAGATACGCAGTATTTT | CASSAGTSGITDTQYF
TRBJ1-2 | TRBV14 | many | NA | TGTGCCAGCAGCCAAGATAGAAGGGGGTACTATGGCTACACCTTC | CASSQDRRGYYGYTF
TRBJ1-3 | TRBV18 | NA | NA | TGTGCCAGCTCACCAACCGGGAGGTCTGGAAACACCATATATTTT | CASSPTGRSGNTIYF
TRBJ2-7 | TRBV7-2 | NA | TRBD1 | TGTGCCAGCAGCAAAAGACAGGGGAACGACGAGCAGTACTTC | CASSKRQGNDEQYF
TRBJ1-4 | TRBV5-8 | NA | NA | TGTGCCAGCAGCCCCCCTTTTGACAGGCACACGGGGAAACTGTTTTTT | CASSPPFDRHTGKLFF
TRBJ2-1 | TRBV5-1 | NA | TRBD2 | TGCGCCAGCAGCTTGGCCGGGGGGAATGAGCAGTTCTTC | CASSLAGGNEQFF
TRBJ2-5 | TRBV19 | NA | TRBD2 | TGTGCCAGTAGTCTAGCGGTACTCCAAGAGACCCAGTACTTC | CASSLAVLQETQYF
TRBJ1-6 | TRBV25-1 | few | NA | TGTGCCAGCAGTGAATATCCATCAGGCACCCTCCACTTT | CASSEYPSGTLHF
TRBJ2-2 | TRBV18 | NA | NA | TGTGCCAGCTCACCATTCGGGGCCGGGGAGCTGTTTTTT | CASSPFGAGELFF
TRBJ1-2 | TRBV2 | NA | NA | TGTGCCAGCAGTACAGGGTTGGGCTACACCTTC | CASSTGLGYTF
TRBJ2-7 | TRBV19 | NA | TRBD1 | TGTGCCAGTAGTACGCGGACAGGACCCGCAGATAAGCAGTACTTC | CASSTRTGPADKQYF
TRBJ2-5 | TRBV10-3 | NA | NA | TGTGCCATCAGTGAAAGACAGTCCCCTCTACAAGAGACCCAGTACTTC | CAISERQSPLQETQYF
TRBJ1-1 | TRBV5-4 | NA | NA | TGTGCCAGCAGCCTTCAGGGAGGAACTGAAGCTTTCTTT | CASSLQGGTEAFF
TRBJ2-7 | TRBV29-1 | NA | NA | TGCAGCGTAGGCGGCGCCGCCGAGCAGTACTTC | CSVGGAAEQYF
TRBJ1-4 | TRBV4-1 | NA | TRBD1 | TGCGCCAGCAGCCCAGGGGGCTCGGGTGAAAAACTGTTTTTT | CASSPGGSGEKLFF
TRBJ1-1 | TRBV19 | NA | NA | TGTGCCAGTAGTATAGTAGTCCGGGTCGGGAGGGCTGAAGCTTTCTTT | CASSIVVRVGRAEAFF
TRBJ1-1 | TRBV9 | NA | NA | TGTGCCAGCAGCGCAACCCCTTCGGGGAACACTGAAGCTTTCTTT | CASSATPSGNTEAFF
TRBJ2-7 | TRBV3-1/TRBV3-2 | NA | NA | TGTGCCAGCAGCCAAGAAGGAGGCAGCAGCGACGAGCAGTACTTC | CASSQEGGSSDEQYF
TRBJ1-1 | TRBV18 | NA | NA | TGTGCCAGCTCAATGGGACTGATAAACACTGAAGCTTTCTTT | CASSMGLINTEAFF
TRBJ2-7 | TRBV5-5 | NA | TRBD2 | TGTGCCAGCAGCGAGGGACTAGCGGGCCTCTCCTACGAGCAGTACTTC | CASSEGLAGLSYEQYF
TRBJ1-6 | TRBV7-8 | NA | NA | TGTGCCAGCAGCTTAGGTTCCAGAGGTTCACCCCTCCACTTT | CASSLGSRGSPLHF